This T cell receptor (beta chain) was sequenced for a study of human T cells and chemical hapten exposure. Study-level findings and limits: DPC sensitization produced no change in TCRs with frequency above 1 in 1000.

Described time point: patch test 2, 6 weeks after DPC sensitization. Specified treatment: therapeutic diphenylcyclopropenone sensitization with weekly scalp DPC. Unique molecular identifiers were attached to individual cDNA molecules within the library. Original analysis: Per sample, the median was around 100,000 TCRs, with values from around 25,000 to 690,000. TCRdb ran MiXCR on the RACE reads and lists one entry per CDR3 protein. TCRdb, not the original authors, processed these V and J calls. The sample lists tens of thousands of distinct CDR3 sequences, around 7% occurring once. About this clonotype itself: Its cognate antigen is unknown.

Looked up from germline, CDR1 is SGHRS and CDR2 is YFSETQ. The CDR3 length is 15 residues. Trimming stripped 4 bases from V and 0 bases from J, with 13 bases between. The receptor comes from a woman aged 30 to 39 with alopecia areata. Some clones in this sample may be carry-over from other donors' samples. The sequencing used whole blood, collected in connection with sensitization to the hapten diphenylcyclopropenone (DPC). The chain links TRBV5-1 to TRBJ1-1; D uncertain. The CDR3 spells CASSTVGQMNTEAFF. CDR3 in DNA: TGCGCCAGCAGCACGGTTGGGCAGATGAACACTGAAGCTTTCTTT. The full variable domain, its missing parts supplied by reference TRBV5-1 and TRBJ1-1, is KAGVTQTPRYLIKTRGQQVTLSCSPISGHRSVSWYQQTPGQGLQFLFEYFSETQRNKGNFPGRFSGRQFSNSRSEMNVSTLELGDSALYLCASSTVGQMNTEAFFGQGTRLTVV.